Presented here are 19 T cell receptor beta chains from one specimen sequenced in a study of response to subunit inactivated influenza vaccine. Each CDR3 protein is one row after TCRdb ran MiXCR on the RT-PCR reads. The table lists some 850,000 distinct CDR3 sequences, 18% of them singletons. The sample consisted of PBMCs from blood, taken 5 to 6 days after vaccination. All receptors derive from a man aged 50-60 years who received an inactivated influenza vaccine.

The chain carries TRBV4-3 and TRBJ2-1, with 9 nucleotides matching TRBD2. V dropped 0 bases and J dropped 2; count of bases not matched to a gene: 5. Germline V gene lookup returns CDR1 LGHNA and CDR2 YSLEER. CDR3 length: 17 amino acids. The CDR3 here is CASSQDVAGGTYNEQFF. CDR3 coding DNA: TGCGCCAGCAGCCAAGATGTCGCGGGGGGGACCTACAATGAGCAGTTCTTC.

This clonotype was found a few times. The chain joins TRBV5-1 to TRBJ2-3, with 11 bases lining up with TRBD1. Germline lookup yields CDR1 SGHRS and CDR2 YFSETQ. J was trimmed by 5 bases and V by 5 bases; bases with no gene match: 10. The CDR3 runs 16 residues. CDR3: CASSTTGTGGVDTQYF. The CDR3 DNA is TGCGCCAGCAGTACTACCGGGACAGGGGGAGTAGATACGCAGTATTTT.

This clonotype was seen only a few times. The V and J genes are TRBV5-1 and TRBJ2-3, with 8 positions matching TRBD2. Per germline, CDR1 SGHRS and CDR2 YFSETQ. The CDR3 extends over 17 amino acids. V was clipped by 1 base and J by 4 bases; unmatched bases: 11. CDR3 coding DNA: TGCGCCAGCAGCTTGAAAGCGGGGGAGCCTGTCTCAGATACGCAGTATTTT. This gives the protein CASSLKAGEPVSDTQYF. Supplemented by reference TRBV5-1 and TRBJ2-3, the full variable domain reads KAGVTQTPRYLIKTRGQQVTLSCSPISGHRSVSWYQQTPGQGLQFLFEYFSETQRNKGNFPGRFSGRQFSNSRSEMNVSTLELGDSALYLCASSLKAGEPVSDTQYFGPGTRLTVL.

The rearrangement joins TRBV9 to TRBJ2-7, with 9 bases identical to TRBD1. The CDR3 is made up of 16 amino acids. The germline gives CDR1 SGDLS, CDR2 YYNGEE. The ends lost 3 bases at V and 0 bases at J; junction bases unmatched: 7. The CDR3 loop reads CASSAPGQGHSYEQYF. CDR3 nucleotides: TGTGCCAGCAGCGCACCGGGACAGGGTCACTCCTACGAGCAGTACTTC.

The chain uses TRBV4-3 and TRBJ1-6; no clear D gene. The CDR3 consists of 14 residues. The germline gives CDR1 LGHNA, CDR2 YSLEER. V was shortened by 3 bases and J by 10 bases, with 13 bases between the two germline ends. DNA for the CDR3: TGCGCCAGCAGCCAGGGGTCGATAGGGTCACCCCTCCACTTT. Its protein is CASSQGSIGSPLHF.

This clonotype was counted a few times. The J gene is TRBJ2-3, the V gene TRBV3-1; D gene ambiguous. This CDR3 has 17 amino acids. With 3 bases removed from V and 0 bases from J, the gap between germline ends came to 16 bases. Looked up from germline, CDR1 is LGHDT and CDR2 is YNNKEL (reference sequence). Here the CDR3 reads CASSHFKPFQSTDTQYF. In DNA, the CDR3 is TGTGCCAGCAGCCACTTTAAGCCGTTCCAGAGCACAGATACGCAGTATTTT.

The chain recombines TRBV4-2 with TRBJ1-6; 7 bases are shared with TRBD1. The CDR3 is made up of 16 amino acids. The germline V gene has CDR1 LGHNA and CDR2 YNFKEQ. Losses at the gene ends were 2 bases for V and 8 bases for J; bases not matched to a gene: 9. The CDR3 protein is CASSQTSTGRYSPLHF. In DNA form, the CDR3 reads TGTGCCAGCAGCCAAACCTCGACAGGGAGGTATTCACCCCTCCACTTT.

The chain links TRBV6-5 to TRBJ2-3, with 7 bases lining up with TRBD1. This CDR3 is 15 amino acids long. The germline CDR1 and CDR2 sequences are MNHEY and SVGAGI. The junction had 8 bases not matched to a gene; V was cut back by 4 bases and J by 4 bases. In DNA form, the CDR3 reads TGTGCCAGCAGTTCCGCGACAGGGTTTTCAGATACGCAGTATTTT. This translates into CASSSATGFSDTQYF.

The V gene is TRBV4-3, the J gene TRBJ2-7; D is unclear. Trimming pared 0 bases from V and 8 bases from J, leaving 11 bases between. The CDR3 totals 13 residues. Germline-derived CDR1 and CDR2 are LGHNA and YSLEER. The CDR3 region is CASSQDIEGQQYF. CDR3 bases: TGCGCCAGCAGCCAAGATATCGAAGGGCAGCAGTACTTC.

Regarding this clonotype: One end of the junction is discordant with germline, which a read error may explain. V gene TRBV12-3 or TRBV12-4 combines with J gene TRBJ1-1; D is perhaps TRBD1 (5 bases). This CDR3 contains 12 residues. This CDR3 reads CASSVASGGAFF. The CDR3 DNA follows: TGTGCCAGCAGTGTAGCGTCGGGGGGAGCTTTCTTT.

The chain links TRBV2 to TRBJ2-7, with a tentative D call TRBD2 (7 bases). Trimming cost V 9 bases and J 3 bases, with 21 bases left between them. The CDR3 sequence is 15 residues long. Per the germline V gene, CDR1 is SNHLY and CDR2 is FYNNEI. CDR3 sequence (DNA): TGTGCCAGTCGGGAGGAGGGGGGGCCAGTCTACGAGCAGTACTTC. Protein sequence: CASREEGGPVYEQYF.

This clonotype came up many times. This chain joins TRBV5-1 and TRBJ2-7; D perhaps matches TRBD1 (5 bases). V was clipped by 2 bases and J by 1 base, with 10 bases between them. The CDR3 spans 14 residues. CDR1 and CDR2 (germline): SGHRS, YFSETQ. CDR3 in DNA: TGCGCCAGCAGCTTAGGGGTGCTGTCCTACGAGCAGTACTTC. Protein product: CASSLGVLSYEQYF.

Ten or more counts support this clonotype. The gene calls are TRBV9 and TRBJ1-5; possibly TRBD1 for D (6 bases). V lost 3 bases to trimming and J lost 9 bases, with 22 bases between them. The CDR3 contains 16 residues. Germline assignment: CDR1 SGDLS and CDR2 YYNGEE. The CDR3 protein is CASSDRITGLGSPQHF. The CDR3 coding sequence is TGTGCCAGCAGCGATAGAATAACAGGGCTCGGGTCGCCCCAGCATTTT.

This clonotype was counted between two and nine times. The chain carries TRBV7-2 and TRBJ1-2; a weak D match, TRBD1 (5 bases). Germline V gene lookup returns CDR1 SGHTA and CDR2 FQGNSA. The CDR3 spans 15 residues. V lost 2 bases, J lost 2 bases, and 12 bases lay in between. In DNA form, the CDR3 reads TGTGCCAGCAGCTTAACGGGGACGGGAAACTATGGCTACACCTTC. This gives the protein CASSLTGTGNYGYTF.

This clonotype showed up just a few times. This chain uses TRBV20-1 with TRBJ2-6; TRBD2 matches 9 bases. Germline CDR1 is DFQATT and CDR2 is SNEGSKA (reference sequence). After removal of 3 bases from V and 2 bases from J, the junction contained 2 bases not matched to a gene. CDR3 length equals 15 residues. The CDR3 DNA follows: TGCAGTGCTAGTAGCGGGGGTCCTGGGGCCAACGTCCTGACTTTC. Amino acids: CSASSGGPGANVLTF.

This sequence joins TRBV12-3 or TRBV12-4 and TRBJ2-7; D unclear. Trimming stripped 4 bases from V and 7 bases from J, with 8 bases between. This CDR3 contains 11 residues. The CDR3 DNA is TGTGCCAGCAGTTGGGCCGGGGAGCAGTACTTC. Protein sequence: CASSWAGEQYF.

The chain uses TRBV6-1 and TRBJ2-7; TRBD1 might be the D (5 bases). The germline CDR1 and CDR2 sequences are MNHNS and SASEGT. V was cut by 5 bases and J by 5 bases, with 19 bases left in between. The CDR3 runs 15 residues. The CDR3 loop reads CASSPFGASPDEQYF. The DNA of the CDR3 is TGTGCCAGCAGTCCCTTTGGGGCAAGTCCGGACGAGCAGTACTTC.

The rearrangement joins TRBV7-6 to TRBJ2-2; TRBD1 or TRBD2 may be the D gene (6 bases each). The CDR3 has 17 amino acids. The germline V gene has CDR1 SGHVS and CDR2 FNYEAQ. Trimming took off 5 bases at V and 7 bases at J, with 23 bases between the two ends. For the CDR3, the DNA is TGTGCCAGCAGCATCCCGCCCGGGGGCTCGGAGGTCGGGGAGCTGTTTTTT. Its translation: CASSIPPGGSEVGELFF.

This clonotype has a handful of counts. This chain connects TRBV20-1 to TRBJ2-7; possibly TRBD1 for D (6 bases). The CDR3 has 13 residues. CDR1 and CDR2 from the germline V gene are DFQATT and SNEGSKA (reference sequence). V lost 5 bases and J lost 2, with 13 bases in between. In DNA form, the CDR3 reads TGCAGTGCTGACCCGACAGGCACCTACGAGCAGTACTTC. It encodes CSADPTGTYEQYF.